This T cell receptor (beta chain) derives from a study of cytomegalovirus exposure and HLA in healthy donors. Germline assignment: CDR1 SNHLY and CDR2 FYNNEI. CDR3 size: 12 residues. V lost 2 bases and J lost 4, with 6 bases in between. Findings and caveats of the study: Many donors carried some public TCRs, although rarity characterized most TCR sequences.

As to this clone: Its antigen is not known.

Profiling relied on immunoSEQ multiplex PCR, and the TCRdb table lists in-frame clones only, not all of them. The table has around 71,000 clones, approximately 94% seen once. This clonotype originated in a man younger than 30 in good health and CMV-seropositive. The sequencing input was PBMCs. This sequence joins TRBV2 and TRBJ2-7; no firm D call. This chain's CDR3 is CASSEWAYEQYF. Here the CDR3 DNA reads TGTGCCAGCAGTGAATGGGCGTACGAGCAGTACTTC.